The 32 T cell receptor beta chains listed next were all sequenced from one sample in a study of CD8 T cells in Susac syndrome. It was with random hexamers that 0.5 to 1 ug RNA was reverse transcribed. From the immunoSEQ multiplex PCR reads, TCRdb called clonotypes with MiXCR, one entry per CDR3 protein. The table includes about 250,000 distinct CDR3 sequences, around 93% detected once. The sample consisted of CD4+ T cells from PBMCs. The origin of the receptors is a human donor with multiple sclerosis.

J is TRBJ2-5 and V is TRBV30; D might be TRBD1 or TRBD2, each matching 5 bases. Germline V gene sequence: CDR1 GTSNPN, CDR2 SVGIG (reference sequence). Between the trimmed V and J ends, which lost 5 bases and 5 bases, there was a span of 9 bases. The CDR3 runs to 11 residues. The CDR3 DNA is TGTGCCTGGGGGACCGGTGAGACCCAGTACTTC. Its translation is CAWGTGETQYF.

The DNA for the CDR3 is TGTGCAAGTCCCCACGTTATAGCGGGAGCCTCTATGGGAGACCCCGGGGAGCTGTTTTTT. It specifies CASPHVIAGASMGDPGELFF. The rearrangement uses TRBV12-2 and TRBJ2-2; the table's D call of TRBD2 was not tested on the DNA. TRBV12-2 is described as a pseudogene. CDR3 length: 20 amino acids.

The CDR3 is CSARTLGGANVLTF. The CDR3 coding sequence is TGCAGTGCTAGAACCCTTGGTGGGGCCAACGTCCTGACTTTC. The chain employs TRBV20-1 and TRBJ2-6; D is ambiguous. Germline CDR1 is DFQATT and CDR2 is SNEGSKA (reference sequence). The V end was cut by 2 bases, the J end by 3 bases, with 8 bases between. There are 14 residues in the CDR3.

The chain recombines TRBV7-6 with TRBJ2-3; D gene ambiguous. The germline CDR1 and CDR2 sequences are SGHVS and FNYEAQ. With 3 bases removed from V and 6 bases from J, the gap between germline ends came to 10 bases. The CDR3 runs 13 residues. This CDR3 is CASSFGQEDTQYF. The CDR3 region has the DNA TGTGCCAGCAGCTTTGGGCAGGAGGATACGCAGTATTTT. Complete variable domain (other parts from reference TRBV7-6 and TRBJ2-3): GAGVSQSPRYKVTKRGQDVALRCDPISGHVSLYWYRQALGQGPEFLTYFNYEAQQDKSGLPNDRFSAERPEGSISTLTIQRTEQRDSAMYRCASSFGQEDTQYFGPGTRLTVL.

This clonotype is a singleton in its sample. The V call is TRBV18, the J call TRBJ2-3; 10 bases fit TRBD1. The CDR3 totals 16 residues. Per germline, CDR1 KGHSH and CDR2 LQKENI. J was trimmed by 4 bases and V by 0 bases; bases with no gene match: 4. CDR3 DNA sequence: TGTGCCAGCTCACCACCGAGGACAGGGGGGTCAGATACGCAGTATTTT. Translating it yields CASSPPRTGGSDTQYF. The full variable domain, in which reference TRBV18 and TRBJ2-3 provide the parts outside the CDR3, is NAGVMQNPRHLVRRRGQEARLRCSPMKGHSHVYWYRQLPEEGLKFMVYLQKENIIDESGMPKERFSAEFPKEGPSILRIQQVVRGDSAAYFCASSPPRTGGSDTQYFGPGTRLTVL.

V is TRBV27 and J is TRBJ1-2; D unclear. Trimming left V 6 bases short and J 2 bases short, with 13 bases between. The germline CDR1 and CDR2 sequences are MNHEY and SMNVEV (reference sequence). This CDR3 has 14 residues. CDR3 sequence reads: CASSLRTGNYGYTF. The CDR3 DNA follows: TGTGCCAGCAGCCTAAGGACGGGGAACTATGGCTACACCTTC.

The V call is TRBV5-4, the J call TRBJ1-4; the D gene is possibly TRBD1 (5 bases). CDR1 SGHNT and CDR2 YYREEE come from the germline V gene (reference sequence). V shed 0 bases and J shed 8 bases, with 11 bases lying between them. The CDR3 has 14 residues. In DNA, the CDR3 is TGTGCCAGCAGCTTGGAACTAGGGGCGGAAAAACTGTTTTTT. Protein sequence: CASSLELGAEKLFF.

CDR3 sequence (DNA): TGCGCCAGCAGCTTGCAGAACGGACAGGAGCAGTACGTC. Protein: CASSLQNGQEQYV. The chain is built from TRBV5-1 and TRBJ2-7; TRBD1 might be the D (6 bases). CDR3 size: 13 residues. Per the germline V gene, CDR1 is SGHRS and CDR2 is YFSETQ. Trimming pared 1 base from V and 7 bases from J, leaving 12 bases between.

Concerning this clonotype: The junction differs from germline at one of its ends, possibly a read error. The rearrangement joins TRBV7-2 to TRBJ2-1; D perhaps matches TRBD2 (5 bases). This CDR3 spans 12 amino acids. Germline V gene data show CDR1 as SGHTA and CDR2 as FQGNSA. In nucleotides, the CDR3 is TGTGCCAGCAGCCTGGGCCGTGAGGGCCGGCTCTTC. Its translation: CASSLGREGRLF.

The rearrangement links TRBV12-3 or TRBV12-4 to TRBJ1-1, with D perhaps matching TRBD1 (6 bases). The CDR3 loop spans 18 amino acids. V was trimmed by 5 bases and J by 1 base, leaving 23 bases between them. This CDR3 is CASSPSDSRPLPNTEAFF. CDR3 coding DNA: TGTGCCAGCAGTCCCTCGGACAGTAGACCCCTACCGAACACTGAAGCTTTCTTT.

CDR3 DNA: TGCGCCAGCAGTCACCCTGAAACCGACAGGGCGCGTTCACCCCTCCACTTT. Translation gives CASSHPETDRARSPLHF. The V and J genes are TRBV23-1 and TRBJ1-6; 7 bases align to TRBD1. TRBV23-1 is an ORF; its function is uncertain. CDR3 length: 17 residues. With V trimmed by 3 bases and J by 9 bases, 14 bases remained unmatched.

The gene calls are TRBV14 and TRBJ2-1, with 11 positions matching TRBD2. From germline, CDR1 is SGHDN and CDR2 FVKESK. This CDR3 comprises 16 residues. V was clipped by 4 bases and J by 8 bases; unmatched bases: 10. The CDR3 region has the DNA TGTGCCAGCAGCCCGATAGCGGGGGGGCCAGTTTATGAGCAGTTCTTC. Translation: CASSPIAGGPVYEQFF.

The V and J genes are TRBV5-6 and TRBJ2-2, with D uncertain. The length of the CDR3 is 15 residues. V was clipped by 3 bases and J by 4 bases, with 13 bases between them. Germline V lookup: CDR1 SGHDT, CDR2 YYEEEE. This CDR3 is CASSSPEESTGELFF. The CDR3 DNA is TGTGCCAGCAGCTCCCCAGAGGAGAGCACCGGGGAGCTGTTTTTT.

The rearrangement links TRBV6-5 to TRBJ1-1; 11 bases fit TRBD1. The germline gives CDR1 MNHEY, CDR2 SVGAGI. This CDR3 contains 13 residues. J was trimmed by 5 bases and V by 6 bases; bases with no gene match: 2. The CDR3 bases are TGTGCCAGCAGCCGGGACAGGGGGACTGAAGCTTTCTTT. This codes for CASSRDRGTEAFF.

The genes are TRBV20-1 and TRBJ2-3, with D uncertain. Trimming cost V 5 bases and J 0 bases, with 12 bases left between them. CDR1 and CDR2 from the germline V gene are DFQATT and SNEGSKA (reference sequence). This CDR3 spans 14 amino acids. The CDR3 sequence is CSALKPISTDTQYF. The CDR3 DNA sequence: TGCAGTGCTTTAAAGCCGATTAGCACAGATACGCAGTATTTT.

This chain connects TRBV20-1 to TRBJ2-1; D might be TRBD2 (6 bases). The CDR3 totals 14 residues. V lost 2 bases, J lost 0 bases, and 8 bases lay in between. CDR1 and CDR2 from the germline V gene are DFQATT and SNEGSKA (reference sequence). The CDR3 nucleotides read TGCAGTGCTAGAAGGCGGGGCTCCTACAATGAGCAGTTCTTC. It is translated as CSARRRGSYNEQFF.

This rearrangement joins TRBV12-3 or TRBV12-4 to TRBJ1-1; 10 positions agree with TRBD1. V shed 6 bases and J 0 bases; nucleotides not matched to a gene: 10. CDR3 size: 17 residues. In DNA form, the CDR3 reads TGTGCCAGCAGCCTCTCCCGGGACAGGGGTTTGAACACTGAAGCTTTCTTT. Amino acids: CASSLSRDRGLNTEAFF.

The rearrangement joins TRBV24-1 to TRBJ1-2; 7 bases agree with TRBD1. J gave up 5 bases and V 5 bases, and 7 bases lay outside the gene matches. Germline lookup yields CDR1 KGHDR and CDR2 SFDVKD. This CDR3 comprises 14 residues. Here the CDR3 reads CATSGGTDFYGYTF. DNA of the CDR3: TGTGCCACCAGTGGGGGGACAGATTTTTATGGCTACACCTTC.

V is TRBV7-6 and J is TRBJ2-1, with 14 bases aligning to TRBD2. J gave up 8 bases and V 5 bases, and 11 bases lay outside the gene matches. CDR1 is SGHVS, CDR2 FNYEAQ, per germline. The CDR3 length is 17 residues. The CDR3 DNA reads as TGTGCCAGCAGCCCCACCCTCGGACTAGCGGGAGGCGATGAGCAGTTCTTC. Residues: CASSPTLGLAGGDEQFF.

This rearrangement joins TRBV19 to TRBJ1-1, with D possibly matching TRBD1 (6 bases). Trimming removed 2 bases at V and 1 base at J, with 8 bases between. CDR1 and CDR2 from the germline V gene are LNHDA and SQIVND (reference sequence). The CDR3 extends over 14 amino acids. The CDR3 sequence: CASSIQGSNTEAFF. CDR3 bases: TGTGCCAGTAGTATACAGGGGTCGAACACTGAAGCTTTCTTT.

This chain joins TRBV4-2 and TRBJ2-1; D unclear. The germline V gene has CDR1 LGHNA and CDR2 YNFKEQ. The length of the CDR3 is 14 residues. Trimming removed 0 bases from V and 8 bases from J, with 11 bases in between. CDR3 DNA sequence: TGTGCCAGCAGCCAAGATCGCCCTCCGGATGAGCAGTTCTTC. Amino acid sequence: CASSQDRPPDEQFF.

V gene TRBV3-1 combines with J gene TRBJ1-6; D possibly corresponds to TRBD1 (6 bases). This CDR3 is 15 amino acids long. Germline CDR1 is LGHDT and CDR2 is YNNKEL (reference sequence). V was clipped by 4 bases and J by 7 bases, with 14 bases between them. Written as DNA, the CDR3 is TGTGCCAGCAGCCCTATGACAGGCAACAATTCACCCCTCCACTTT. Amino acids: CASSPMTGNNSPLHF.

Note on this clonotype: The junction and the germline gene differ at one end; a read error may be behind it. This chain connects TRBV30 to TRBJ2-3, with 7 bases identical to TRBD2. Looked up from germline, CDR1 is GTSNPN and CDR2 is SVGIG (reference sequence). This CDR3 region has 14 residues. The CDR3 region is CTWHLAGAADTQYF. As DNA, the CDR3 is TGTACCTGGCATCTTGCGGGAGCAGCAGATACGCAGTATTTT.

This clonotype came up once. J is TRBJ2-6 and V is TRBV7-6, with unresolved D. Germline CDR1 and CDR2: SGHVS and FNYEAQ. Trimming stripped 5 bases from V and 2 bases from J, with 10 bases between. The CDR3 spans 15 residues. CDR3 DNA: TGTGCCAGCAGCCTGGGTCCTGCTGGGGCCAACGTCCTGACTTTC. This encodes CASSLGPAGANVLTF.

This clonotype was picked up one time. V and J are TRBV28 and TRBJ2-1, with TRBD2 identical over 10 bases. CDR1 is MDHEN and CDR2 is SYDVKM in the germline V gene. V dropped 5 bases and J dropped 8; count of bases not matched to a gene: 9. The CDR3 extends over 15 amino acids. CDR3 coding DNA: TGTGCCAGCAGTGCCATAGCGGGGGGAGGGTATGAGCAGTTCTTC. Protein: CASSAIAGGGYEQFF.

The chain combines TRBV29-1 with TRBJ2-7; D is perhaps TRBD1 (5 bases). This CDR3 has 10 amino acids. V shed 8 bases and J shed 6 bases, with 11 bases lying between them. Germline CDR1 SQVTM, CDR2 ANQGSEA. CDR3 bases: TGCAGCCCCTTGGGGCCCGAGCAGTACGTC. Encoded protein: CSPLGPEQYV.

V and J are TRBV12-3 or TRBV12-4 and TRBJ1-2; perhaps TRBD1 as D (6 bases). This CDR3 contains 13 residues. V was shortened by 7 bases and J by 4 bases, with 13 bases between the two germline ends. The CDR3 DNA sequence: TGTGCCAGCAACAGGGAATTGGGCTATGGCTACACCTTC. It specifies CASNRELGYGYTF.

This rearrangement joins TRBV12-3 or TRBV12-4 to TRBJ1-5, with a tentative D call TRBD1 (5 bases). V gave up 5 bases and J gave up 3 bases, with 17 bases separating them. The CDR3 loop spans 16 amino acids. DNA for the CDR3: TGTGCCAGCAGTCCGGGACTCCTACTCCCCAATCAGCCCCAGCATTTT. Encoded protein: CASSPGLLLPNQPQHF.

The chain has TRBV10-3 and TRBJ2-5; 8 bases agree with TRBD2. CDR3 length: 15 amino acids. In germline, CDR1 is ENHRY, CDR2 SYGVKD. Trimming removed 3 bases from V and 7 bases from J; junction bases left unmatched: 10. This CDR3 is CAISDPGLEVWTQYF. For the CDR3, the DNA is TGTGCCATCAGTGATCCGGGACTAGAGGTGTGGACCCAGTACTTC.

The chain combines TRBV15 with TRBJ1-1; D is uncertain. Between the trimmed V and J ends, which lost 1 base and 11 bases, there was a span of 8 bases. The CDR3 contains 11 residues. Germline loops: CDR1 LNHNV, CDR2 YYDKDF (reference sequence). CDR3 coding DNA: TGTGCCACCAGCAGAGGTCCTTGGGCTTTCTTT. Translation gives CATSRGPWAFF.

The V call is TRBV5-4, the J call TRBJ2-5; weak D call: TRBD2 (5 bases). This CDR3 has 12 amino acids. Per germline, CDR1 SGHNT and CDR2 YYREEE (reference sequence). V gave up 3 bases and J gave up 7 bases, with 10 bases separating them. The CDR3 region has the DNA TGTGCCAGCAGCTCCGACGCGGGGACCCAGTACTTC. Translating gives CASSSDAGTQYF.

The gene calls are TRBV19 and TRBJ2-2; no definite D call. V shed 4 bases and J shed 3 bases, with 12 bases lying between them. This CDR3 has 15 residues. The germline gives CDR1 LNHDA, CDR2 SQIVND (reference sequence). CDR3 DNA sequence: TGTGCCAGTAGTAATGCCAACCTTGACACCGGGGAGCTGTTTTTT. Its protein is CASSNANLDTGELFF. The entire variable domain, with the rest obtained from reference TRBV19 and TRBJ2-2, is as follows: DGGITQSPKYLFRKEGQNVTLSCEQNLNHDAMYWYRQDPGQGLRLIYYSQIVNDFQKGDIAEGYSVSREKKESFPLTVTSAQKNPTAFYLCASSNANLDTGELFFGEGSRLTVL.